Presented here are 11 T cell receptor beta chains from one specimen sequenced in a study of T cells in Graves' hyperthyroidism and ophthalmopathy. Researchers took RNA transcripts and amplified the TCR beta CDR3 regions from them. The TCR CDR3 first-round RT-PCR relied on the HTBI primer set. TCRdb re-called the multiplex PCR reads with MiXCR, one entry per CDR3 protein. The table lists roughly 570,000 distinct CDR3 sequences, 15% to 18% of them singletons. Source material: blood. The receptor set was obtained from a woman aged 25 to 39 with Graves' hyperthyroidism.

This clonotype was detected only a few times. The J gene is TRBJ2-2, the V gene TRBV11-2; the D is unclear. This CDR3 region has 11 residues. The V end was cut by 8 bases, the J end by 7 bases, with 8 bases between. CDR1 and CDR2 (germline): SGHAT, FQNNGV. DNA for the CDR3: TGTGCCAGCGAGATGTACGGGGAGCTGTTTTTT. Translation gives CASEMYGELFF. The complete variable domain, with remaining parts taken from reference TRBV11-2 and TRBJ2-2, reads EAGVAQSPRYKIIEKRQSVAFWCNPISGHATLYWYQQILGQGPKLLIQFQNNGVVDDSQLPKDRFSAERLKGVDSTLKIQPAKLEDSAVYLCASEMYGELFFGEGSRLTVL.

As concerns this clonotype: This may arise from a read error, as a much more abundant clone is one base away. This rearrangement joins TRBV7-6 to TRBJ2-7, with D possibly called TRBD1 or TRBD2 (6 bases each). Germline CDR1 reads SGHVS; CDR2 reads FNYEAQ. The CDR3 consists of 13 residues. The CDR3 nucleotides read TGTGCCAGCAGCTTTTCACAGGGCGGGGAGCAGCACTTC. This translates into CASSFSQGGEQHF. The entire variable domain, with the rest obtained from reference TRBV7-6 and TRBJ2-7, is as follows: GAGVSQSPRYKVTKRGQDVALRCDPISGHVSLYWYRQALGQGPEFLTYFNYEAQQDKSGLPNDRFSAERPEGSISTLTIQRTEQRDSAMYRCASSFSQGGEQHFGPGTRLTVT.

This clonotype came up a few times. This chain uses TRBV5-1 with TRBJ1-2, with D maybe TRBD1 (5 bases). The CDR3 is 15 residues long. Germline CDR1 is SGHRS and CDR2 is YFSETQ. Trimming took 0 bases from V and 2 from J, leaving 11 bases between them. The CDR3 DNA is TGCGCCAGCAGCTTGGTCGCAGGGTCCAACTATGGCTACACCTTC. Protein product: CASSLVAGSNYGYTF.

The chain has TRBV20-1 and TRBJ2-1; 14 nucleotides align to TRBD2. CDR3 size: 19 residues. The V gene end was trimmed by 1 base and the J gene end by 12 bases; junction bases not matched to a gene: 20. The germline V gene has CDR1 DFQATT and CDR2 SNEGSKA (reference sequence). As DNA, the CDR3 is TGCAGTGCTAGAGGAGGGGGGGGGACTAGCGGGAGCGGGGCCAACTGGCAGTTCTTC. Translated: CSARGGGGTSGSGANWQFF.

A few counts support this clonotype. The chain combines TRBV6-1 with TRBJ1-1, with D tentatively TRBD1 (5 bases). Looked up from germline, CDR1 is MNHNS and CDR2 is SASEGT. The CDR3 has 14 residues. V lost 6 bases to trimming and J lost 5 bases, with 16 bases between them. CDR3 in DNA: TGTGCCAGCAGCGAGAACGGGGGGAGGACTGAAGCTTTCTTT. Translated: CASSENGGRTEAFF.

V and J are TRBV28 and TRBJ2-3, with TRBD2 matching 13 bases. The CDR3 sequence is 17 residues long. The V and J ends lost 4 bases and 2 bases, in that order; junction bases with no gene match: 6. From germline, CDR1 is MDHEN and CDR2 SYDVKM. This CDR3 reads CASSSWTSGSDTDTQYF. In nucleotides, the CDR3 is TGTGCCAGCAGTTCCTGGACTAGCGGGAGCGACACAGATACGCAGTATTTT.

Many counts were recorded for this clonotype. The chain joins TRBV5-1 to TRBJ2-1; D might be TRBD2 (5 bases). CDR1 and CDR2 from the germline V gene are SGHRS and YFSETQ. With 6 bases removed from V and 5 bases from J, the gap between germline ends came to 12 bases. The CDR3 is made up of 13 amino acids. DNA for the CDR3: TGCGCCAGCACTCAAAGCGGTCACAATGAGCAGTTCTTC. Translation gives CASTQSGHNEQFF.

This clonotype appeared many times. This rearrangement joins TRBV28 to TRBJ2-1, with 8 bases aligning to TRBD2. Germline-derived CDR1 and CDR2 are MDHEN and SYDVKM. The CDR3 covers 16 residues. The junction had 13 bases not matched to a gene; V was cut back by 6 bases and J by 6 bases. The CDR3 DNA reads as TGTGCCAGCAGCTTCGCGTCCAGAAGCGGGAGCAATGAGCAGTTCTTC. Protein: CASSFASRSGSNEQFF.

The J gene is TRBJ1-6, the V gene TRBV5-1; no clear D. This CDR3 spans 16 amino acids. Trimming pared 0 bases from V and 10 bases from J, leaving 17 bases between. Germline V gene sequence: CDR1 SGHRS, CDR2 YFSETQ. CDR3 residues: CASSLGSGRLGSPLHF. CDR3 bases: TGCGCCAGCAGCTTGGGGTCGGGGAGGCTCGGGTCACCCCTCCACTTT.

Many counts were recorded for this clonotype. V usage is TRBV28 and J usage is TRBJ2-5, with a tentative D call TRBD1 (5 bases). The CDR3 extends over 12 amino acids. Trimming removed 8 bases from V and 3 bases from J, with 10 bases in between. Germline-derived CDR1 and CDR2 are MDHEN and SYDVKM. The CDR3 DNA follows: TGTGCCAGCCGCGACAGTGAAGAGACCCAGTACTTC. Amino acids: CASRDSEETQYF.

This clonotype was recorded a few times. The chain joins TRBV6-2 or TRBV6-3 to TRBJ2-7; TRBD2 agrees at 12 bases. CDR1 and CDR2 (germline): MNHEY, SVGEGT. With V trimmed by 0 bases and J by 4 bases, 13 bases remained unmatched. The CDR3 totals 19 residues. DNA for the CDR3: TGTGCCAGCAGTTACTCGGTTGGCCGTGGGACTAGCGGGCCATACGAGCAGTACTTC. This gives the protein CASSYSVGRGTSGPYEQYF.